This T cell receptor beta chain was obtained from a study of control samples from healthy donors and cancer patients. Profiling relied on immunoSEQ multiplex PCR, and the TCRdb table lists in-frame clones only, not all of them. The sample consists of about 410,000 clones, 80% to 95% of them appearing once. This sequence was found in a middle-aged man with head and neck cancer. The sample taken for sequencing was PBMCs.

DNA of the CDR3: TGTGCCAGCAGTCATTTCGGGACTAGCGGGGGGGGTTACAATGAGCAGTTCTTC. Its translation: CASSHFGTSGGGYNEQFF. The rearrangement joins TRBV28 to TRBJ2-1; TRBD2 matches at 16 bases. The CDR3 runs 18 residues. CDR1 is MDHEN, CDR2 SYDVKM, per germline. Unmatched junction bases numbered 8, after V lost 5 bases and J lost 4 bases.